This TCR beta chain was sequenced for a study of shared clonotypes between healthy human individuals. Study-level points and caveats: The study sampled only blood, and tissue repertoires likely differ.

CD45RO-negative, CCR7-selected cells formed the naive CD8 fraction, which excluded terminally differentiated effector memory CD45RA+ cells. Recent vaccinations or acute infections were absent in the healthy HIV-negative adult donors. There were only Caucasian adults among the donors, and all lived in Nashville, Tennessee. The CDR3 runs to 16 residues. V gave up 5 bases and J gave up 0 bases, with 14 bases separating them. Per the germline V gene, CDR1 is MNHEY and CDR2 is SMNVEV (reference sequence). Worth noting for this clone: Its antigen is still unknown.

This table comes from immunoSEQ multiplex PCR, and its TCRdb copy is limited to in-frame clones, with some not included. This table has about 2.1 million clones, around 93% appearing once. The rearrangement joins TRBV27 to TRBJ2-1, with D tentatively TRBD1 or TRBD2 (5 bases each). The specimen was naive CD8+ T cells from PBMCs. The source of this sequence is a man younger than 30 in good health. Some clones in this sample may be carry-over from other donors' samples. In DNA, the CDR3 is TGTGCCAGCAGTCTCCTCGGGGCGAGCTCCTACAATGAGCAGTTCTTC. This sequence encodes CASSLLGASSYNEQFF.